This T cell receptor (beta chain) was profiled in a study of T cell responses to AZD1222 COVID-19 vaccine. For this clone: Its antigen is currently unknown.

TCRdb's copy holds only in-frame clones and misses some; the assay was immunoSEQ multiplex PCR. The table records some 150,000 clones, around nine tenths of them present only once. In germline, CDR1 is MNHEY, CDR2 SMNVEV (reference sequence). The CDR3 covers 16 residues. V lost 7 bases to trimming and J lost 2 bases; unmatched junction nucleotides: 10. General study results and limits: Possibly, clonal diversity was underestimated; donors were largely white British and included more females. Of spike-specific TCRs, nearly half reportedly target regions left unmutated in variants.

The chain combines TRBV27 with TRBJ1-3; TRBD1 aligns across 8 bases. The sequencing used peripheral blood, collected 28 days after the second AZD1222 dose. The TCR was taken from an adult who received the AZD1222 COVID-19 vaccine. DNA of the CDR3: TGTGCCAGCACCAGATTGCTACAGGGGGCTGGAAACACCATATATTTT. Translating gives CASTRLLQGAGNTIYF.